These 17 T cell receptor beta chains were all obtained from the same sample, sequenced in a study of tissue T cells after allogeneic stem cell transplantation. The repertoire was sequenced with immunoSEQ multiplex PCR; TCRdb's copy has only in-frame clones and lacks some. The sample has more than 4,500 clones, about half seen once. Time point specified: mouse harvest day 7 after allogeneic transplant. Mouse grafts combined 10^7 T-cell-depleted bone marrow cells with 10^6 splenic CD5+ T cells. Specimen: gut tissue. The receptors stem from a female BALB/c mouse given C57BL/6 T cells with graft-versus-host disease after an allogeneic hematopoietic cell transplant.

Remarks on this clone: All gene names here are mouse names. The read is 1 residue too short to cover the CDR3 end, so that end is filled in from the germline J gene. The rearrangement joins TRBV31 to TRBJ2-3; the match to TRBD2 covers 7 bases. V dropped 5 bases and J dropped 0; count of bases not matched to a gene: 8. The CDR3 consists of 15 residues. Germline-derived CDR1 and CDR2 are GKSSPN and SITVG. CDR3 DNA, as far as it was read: TGTGCCTGGGAGGCGGGGGGGTCTAGTGCAGAAACGCTGTAT. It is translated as CAWEAGGSSAETLY. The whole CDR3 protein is CAWEAGGSSAETLYF.

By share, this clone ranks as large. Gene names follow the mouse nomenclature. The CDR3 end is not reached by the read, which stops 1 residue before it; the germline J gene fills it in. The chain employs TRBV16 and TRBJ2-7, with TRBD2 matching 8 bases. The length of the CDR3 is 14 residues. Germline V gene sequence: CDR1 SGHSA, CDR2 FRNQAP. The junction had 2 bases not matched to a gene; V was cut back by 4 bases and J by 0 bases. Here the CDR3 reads CASSSTGGSYEQYF. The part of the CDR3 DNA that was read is TGTGCAAGCAGCTCAACTGGGGGCTCCTATGAACAGTAC.

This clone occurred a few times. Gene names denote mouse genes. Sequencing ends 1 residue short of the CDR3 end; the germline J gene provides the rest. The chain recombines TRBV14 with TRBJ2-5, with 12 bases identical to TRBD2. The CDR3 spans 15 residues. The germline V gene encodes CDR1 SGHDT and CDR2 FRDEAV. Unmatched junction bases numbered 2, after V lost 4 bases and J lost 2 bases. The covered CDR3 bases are TGTGCCAGCAGTGACTGGGGGGGCTTCCAAGACACCCAGTAC. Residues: CASSDWGGFQDTQY. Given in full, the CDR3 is CASSDWGGFQDTQYF.

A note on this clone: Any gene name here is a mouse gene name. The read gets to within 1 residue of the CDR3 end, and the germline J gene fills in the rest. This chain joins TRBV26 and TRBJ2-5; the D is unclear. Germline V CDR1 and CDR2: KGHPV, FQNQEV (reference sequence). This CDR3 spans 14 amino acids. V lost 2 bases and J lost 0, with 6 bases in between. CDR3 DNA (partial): TGTGCCAGCAGTCTGATAGTTAACCAAGACACCCAGTAC. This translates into CASSLIVNQDTQY. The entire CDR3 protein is CASSLIVNQDTQYF.

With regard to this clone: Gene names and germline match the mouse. The CDR3 bases that were read are TGTGCCAGCAGCCAAGATTCCAGGGTGGGGACAGAAGTCTTC. Its translation is CASSQDSRVGTEVF. The CDR3 in its entirety is CASSQDSRVGTEVFF. This rearrangement joins TRBV5 to TRBJ1-1; D may be TRBD1 (5 bases). The CDR3 is cut off 1 residue early in the read; its end comes from the germline J gene. The V gene lost 0 bases and the J gene lost 5 bases, with 13 bases spanning the gap. The CDR3 consists of 15 residues. The germline CDR1 and CDR2 sequences are LGHNA and YNLKQL (reference sequence).

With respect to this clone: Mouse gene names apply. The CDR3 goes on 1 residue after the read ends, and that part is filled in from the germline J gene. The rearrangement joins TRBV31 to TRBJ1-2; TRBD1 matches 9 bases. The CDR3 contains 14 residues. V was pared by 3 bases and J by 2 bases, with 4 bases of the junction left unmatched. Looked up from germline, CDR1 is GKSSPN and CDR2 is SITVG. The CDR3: CAWSTGTGNSDYTF. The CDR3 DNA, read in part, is TGTGCCTGGAGCACCGGGACAGGGAACTCCGACTACACC.

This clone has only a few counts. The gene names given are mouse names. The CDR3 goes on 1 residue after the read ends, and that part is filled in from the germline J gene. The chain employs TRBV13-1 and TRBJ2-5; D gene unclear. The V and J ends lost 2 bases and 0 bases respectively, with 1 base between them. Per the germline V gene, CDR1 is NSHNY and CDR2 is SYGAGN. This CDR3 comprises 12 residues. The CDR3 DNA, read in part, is TGTGCCAGCAGTGACAACCAAGACACCCAGTAC. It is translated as CASSDNQDTQY. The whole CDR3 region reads CASSDNQDTQYF.

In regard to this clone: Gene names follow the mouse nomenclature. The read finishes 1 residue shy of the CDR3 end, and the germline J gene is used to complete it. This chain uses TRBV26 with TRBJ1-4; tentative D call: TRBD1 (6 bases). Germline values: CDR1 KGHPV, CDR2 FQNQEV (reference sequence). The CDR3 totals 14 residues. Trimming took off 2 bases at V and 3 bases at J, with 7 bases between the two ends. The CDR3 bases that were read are TGTGCCAGCAGTCTGGGGACAACCAACGAAAGATTATTT. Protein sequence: CASSLGTTNERLF. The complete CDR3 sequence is CASSLGTTNERLFF.

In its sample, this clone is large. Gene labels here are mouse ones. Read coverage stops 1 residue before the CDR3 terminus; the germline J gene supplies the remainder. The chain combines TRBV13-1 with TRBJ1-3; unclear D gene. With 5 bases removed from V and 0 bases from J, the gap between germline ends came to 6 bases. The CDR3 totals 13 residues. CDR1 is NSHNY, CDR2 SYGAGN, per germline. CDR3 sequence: CASRGFSGNTLYF. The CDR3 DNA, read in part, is TGTGCCAGCAGAGGATTTTCTGGAAATACGCTCTAT.

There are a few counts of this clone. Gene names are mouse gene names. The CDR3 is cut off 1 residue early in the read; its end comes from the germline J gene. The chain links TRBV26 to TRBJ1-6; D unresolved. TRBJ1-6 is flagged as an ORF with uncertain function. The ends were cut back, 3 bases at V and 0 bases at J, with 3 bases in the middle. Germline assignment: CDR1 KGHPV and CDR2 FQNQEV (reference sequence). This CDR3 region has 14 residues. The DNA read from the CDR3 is TGTGCCAGCAGTCTAAATTCCTATAATTCGCCCCTCTAC. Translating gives CASSLNSYNSPLY. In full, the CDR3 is CASSLNSYNSPLYF.

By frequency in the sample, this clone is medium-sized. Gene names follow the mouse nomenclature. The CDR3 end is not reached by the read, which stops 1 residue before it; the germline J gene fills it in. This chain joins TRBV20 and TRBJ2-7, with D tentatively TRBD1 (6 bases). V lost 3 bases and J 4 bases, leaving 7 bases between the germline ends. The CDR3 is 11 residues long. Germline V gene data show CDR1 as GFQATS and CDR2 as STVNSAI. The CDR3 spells CGARQGYEQYF. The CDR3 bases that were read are TGTGGTGCTAGACAGGGATATGAACAGTAC.

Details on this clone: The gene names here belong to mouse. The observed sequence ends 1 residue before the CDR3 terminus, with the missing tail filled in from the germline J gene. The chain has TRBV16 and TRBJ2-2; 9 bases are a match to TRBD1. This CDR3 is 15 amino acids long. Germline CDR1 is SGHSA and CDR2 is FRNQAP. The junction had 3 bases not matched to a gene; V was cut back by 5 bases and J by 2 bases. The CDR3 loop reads CASSTQGANTGQLYF. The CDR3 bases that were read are TGTGCAAGCAGCACACAGGGGGCCAACACCGGGCAGCTCTAC.

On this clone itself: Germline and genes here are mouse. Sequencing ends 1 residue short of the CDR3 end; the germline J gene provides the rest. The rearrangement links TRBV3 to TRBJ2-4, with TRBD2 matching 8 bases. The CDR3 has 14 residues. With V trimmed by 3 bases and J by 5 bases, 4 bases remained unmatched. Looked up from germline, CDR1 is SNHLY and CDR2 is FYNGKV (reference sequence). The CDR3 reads CASSFSGTGNTLYF. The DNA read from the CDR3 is TGTGCCAGCAGCTTCTCCGGGACTGGAAACACCTTGTAC.

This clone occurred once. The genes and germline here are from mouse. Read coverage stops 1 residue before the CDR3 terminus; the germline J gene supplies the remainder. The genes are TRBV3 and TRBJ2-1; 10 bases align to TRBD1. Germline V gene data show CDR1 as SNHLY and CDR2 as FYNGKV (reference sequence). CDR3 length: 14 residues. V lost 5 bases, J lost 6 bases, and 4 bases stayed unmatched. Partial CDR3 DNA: TGTGCCAGCAGCCGACAGGGGGCGCGTGCTGAGCAGTTC. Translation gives CASSRQGARAEQF. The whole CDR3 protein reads CASSRQGARAEQFF.

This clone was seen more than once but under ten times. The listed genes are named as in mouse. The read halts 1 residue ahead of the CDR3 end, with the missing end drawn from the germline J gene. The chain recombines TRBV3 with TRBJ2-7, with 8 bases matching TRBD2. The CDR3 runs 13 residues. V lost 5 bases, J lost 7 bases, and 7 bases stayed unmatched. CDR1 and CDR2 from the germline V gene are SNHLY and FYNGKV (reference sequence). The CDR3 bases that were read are TGTGCCAGCAGCCCTCGGACTGGGTGGGAACAGTAC. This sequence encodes CASSPRTGWEQY. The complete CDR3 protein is CASSPRTGWEQYF.

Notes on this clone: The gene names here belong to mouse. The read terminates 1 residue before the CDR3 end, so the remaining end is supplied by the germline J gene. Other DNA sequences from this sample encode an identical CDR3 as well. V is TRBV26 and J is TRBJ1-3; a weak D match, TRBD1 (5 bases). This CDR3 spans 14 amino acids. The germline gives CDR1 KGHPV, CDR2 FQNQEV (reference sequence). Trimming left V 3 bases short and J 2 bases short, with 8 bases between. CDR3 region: CASSLTGPGNTLYF. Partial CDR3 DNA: TGTGCCAGCAGTCTAACGGGGCCTGGAAATACGCTCTAT.

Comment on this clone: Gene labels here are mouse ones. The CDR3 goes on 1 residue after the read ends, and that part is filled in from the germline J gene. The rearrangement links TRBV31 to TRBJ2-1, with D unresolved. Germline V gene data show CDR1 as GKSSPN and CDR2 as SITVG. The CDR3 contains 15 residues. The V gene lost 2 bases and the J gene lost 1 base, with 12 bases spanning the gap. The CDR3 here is CAWSSDTGNYAEQFF. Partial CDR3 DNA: TGTGCCTGGAGTTCCGACACGGGCAACTATGCTGAGCAGTTC.